These 17 T cell receptor beta chains were all obtained from the same sample, sequenced in a study of response to subunit inactivated influenza vaccine (dated by TCRdb to 2016 to 2019). Libraries were built with RT-PCR. The sample was run on an Illumina HiSeq 2500. The public reads were quality trimmed at Q25 with fastp and then assembled into clones with MiXCR by TCRdb, keeping productive beta chains. Each entry is one CDR3 protein sequence, shown with its most common DNA and genes. This sample is represented by just under 550,000 distinct CDR3 sequences; roughly 25% of them were singletons. 2.5% to 3% of the sample comes from the top ten. The data were also submitted as part of a second study, on T cells expressing NK-cell markers. From the second report: The TCR beta cDNA libraries were made using 5'RACE template switching, a step that added both a universal primer site and unique molecular identifiers.

The specimen comprised CD4+ T cells sorted from PBMCs, sampled approximately 12 days after vaccination. The origin of the receptors is a man aged 50 to 59 who received an inactivated influenza vaccine. Donor details come from another sample of the same person, matched by shared clones.

This clonotype was recorded a few times. V gene TRBV12-3 or TRBV12-4 combines with J gene TRBJ1-1, with D perhaps matching TRBD1 (6 bases). The CDR3 extends over 11 amino acids. V lost 8 bases and J 11 bases, leaving 15 bases between the germline ends. In nucleotides, the CDR3 is TGTGCCAGCCGAGATGGACAGAGGGCTTTCTTT. It is translated as CASRDGQRAFF.

Only a few counts were recorded for this clonotype. The V and J genes are TRBV5-5 and TRBJ2-2; D possibly corresponds to TRBD2 (5 bases). CDR3 size: 15 residues. Germline values: CDR1 SGHKS, CDR2 YYEKEE (reference sequence). The V gene lost 1 base and the J gene lost 4 bases, with 11 bases spanning the gap. The DNA of the CDR3 is TGTGCCAGCAGCTTGTCGGGGATCGGCACCGGGGAGCTGTTTTTT. Residues: CASSLSGIGTGELFF.

This chain uses TRBV14 with TRBJ1-1; D is undetermined. V lost 1 base to trimming and J lost 1 base, with 10 bases between them. The CDR3 runs 15 residues. In germline, CDR1 is SGHDN, CDR2 FVKESK. The CDR3 sequence: CASSQVVLRNTEAFF. CDR3 DNA sequence: TGTGCCAGCAGCCAAGTTGTTCTACGGAACACTGAAGCTTTCTTT.

This rearrangement joins TRBV7-9 to TRBJ2-2; D might be TRBD1 (7 bases). Trimming pared 1 base from V and 3 bases from J, leaving 15 bases between. This CDR3 contains 17 residues. Per germline, CDR1 SEHNR and CDR2 FQNEAQ (reference sequence). CDR3 protein: CASSLGWTGLYTGELFF. The CDR3, as DNA: TGTGCCAGCAGCTTAGGTTGGACAGGACTATACACCGGGGAGCTGTTTTTT. Full variable domain (missing parts from reference TRBV7-9 and TRBJ2-2): DTGVSQNPRHKITKRGQNVTFRCDPISEHNRLYWYRQTLGQGPEFLTYFQNEAQLEKSRLLSDRFSAERPKGSFSTLEIQRTEQGDSAMYLCASSLGWTGLYTGELFFGEGSRLTVL.

This clonotype was seen a few times. This chain uses TRBV7-2 with TRBJ2-1, with D perhaps TRBD2 (6 bases). CDR1 SGHTA and CDR2 FQGNSA come from the germline V gene. Trimming removed 2 bases from V and 6 bases from J, with 14 bases in between. CDR3 length: 15 residues. The CDR3: CASSLYGGAFNEQFF. For the CDR3, the DNA is TGTGCCAGCAGCTTATACGGCGGGGCGTTCAATGAGCAGTTCTTC.

The rearrangement uses TRBV10-2 and TRBJ2-1; TRBD2 aligns across 15 bases. J lost 0 bases, V lost 4 bases, and 13 bases had no gene match. Germline V gives CDR1 WSHSY, CDR2 SAAADI. This CDR3 has 21 residues. The CDR3 region is CASSASGTSGGLLSSYNEQFF. Written as DNA, the CDR3 is TGCGCCAGCAGTGCATCCGGGACTAGCGGGGGGCTCCTGAGCTCCTACAATGAGCAGTTCTTC.

The CDR3 is CATARGGTNTEAFF. DNA of the CDR3: TGTGCCACTGCCCGCGGGGGTACGAACACTGAAGCTTTCTTT. The chain recombines TRBV6-2 or TRBV6-3 with TRBJ1-1, with D tentatively TRBD1 (5 bases). The CDR3 runs 14 residues. The V end was cut by 10 bases, the J end by 1 base, with 16 bases between. Germline CDR1 reads MNHEY; CDR2 reads SVGEGT.

The genes are TRBV28 and TRBJ2-1; D unclear. CDR1 is MDHEN and CDR2 is SYDVKM in the germline V gene. CDR3 length: 14 residues. Trimming stripped 2 bases from V and 7 bases from J, with 12 bases between. Written as DNA, the CDR3 is TGTGCCAGCAGTTTACCCCTTCCAGGTAATGAGCAGTTCTTC. This codes for CASSLPLPGNEQFF.

This clonotype was detected only a few times. This chain connects TRBV7-9 to TRBJ2-6; D may correspond to TRBD1 or TRBD2 (5 bases each). Germline V CDR1 and CDR2: SEHNR, FQNEAQ (reference sequence). The CDR3 totals 13 residues. Trimming shortened V by 8 bases and J by 1 base, and 6 bases separated the two germline ends. CDR3 loop: CASGTSGANVLTF. CDR3 sequence (DNA): TGTGCCAGCGGGACGTCTGGGGCCAACGTCCTGACTTTC.

This clonotype was observed a handful of times. The J gene is TRBJ1-5, the V gene TRBV24-1, with D unclear. The CDR3 length is 19 residues. V was cut by 4 bases and J by 0 bases, with 21 bases left in between. Germline V gene sequence: CDR1 KGHDR, CDR2 SFDVKD. The CDR3 here is CATSDFGPTQTLSNQPQHF. In nucleotides, the CDR3 is TGTGCCACCAGTGACTTCGGACCAACCCAGACGCTTAGCAATCAGCCCCAGCATTTT.

This chain links TRBV6-1 with TRBJ2-3; a weak D match, TRBD2 (6 bases). Germline values: CDR1 MNHNS, CDR2 SASEGT. Trimming removed 3 bases at V and 0 bases at J, with 13 bases between. The CDR3 loop spans 16 amino acids. For the CDR3, the DNA is TGTGCCAGCAGTGATAATGCGGGGACCAGCACAGATACGCAGTATTTT. Translating gives CASSDNAGTSTDTQYF.

The CDR3: CASKGQPNSPLHF. The CDR3 bases are TGTGCCAGCAAGGGACAGCCTAATTCACCCCTCCACTTT. The chain couples TRBV11-2 to TRBJ1-6, with 7 positions matching TRBD1. This CDR3 is 13 amino acids long. Germline lookup yields CDR1 SGHAT and CDR2 FQNNGV. V lost 7 bases to trimming and J lost 6 bases; unmatched junction nucleotides: 3. The full variable domain, with the rest looked up from reference TRBV11-2 and TRBJ1-6, is EAGVAQSPRYKIIEKRQSVAFWCNPISGHATLYWYQQILGQGPKLLIQFQNNGVVDDSQLPKDRFSAERLKGVDSTLKIQPAKLEDSAVYLCASKGQPNSPLHFGNGTRLTVT.

This clonotype was detected a few times. The chain has TRBV5-1 and TRBJ1-1; TRBD1 agrees at 8 bases. Germline trimming cut 5 bases from V and 5 bases from J; bases unmatched to any gene: 5. The V gene's germline CDR1 is SGHRS and CDR2 YFSETQ. The length of the CDR3 is 13 residues. The CDR3 DNA is TGCGCCAGCAGAGAAGGACAGGGTACTGAAGCTTTCTTT. Encoded protein: CASREGQGTEAFF.

This chain connects TRBV2 to TRBJ2-3; 9 nucleotides agree with TRBD2. Per germline, CDR1 SNHLY and CDR2 FYNNEI. This CDR3 is 15 amino acids long. V was clipped by 7 bases and J by 6 bases; unmatched bases: 11. Written as DNA, the CDR3 is TGTGCCAGCAAGGCCGGGACTAGCACAACGGATACGCAGTATTTT. As protein: CASKAGTSTTDTQYF.

This chain links TRBV29-1 with TRBJ2-7, with a weak D call TRBD1 (6 bases). Trimming took off 8 bases at V and 7 bases at J, with 24 bases between the two ends. This CDR3 contains 14 residues. The germline CDR1 and CDR2 sequences are SQVTM and ANQGSEA. In nucleotides, the CDR3 is TGCAGCATTAGTCCCGGGACATTTCAAGGGGAGCAGTACTTC. Translated, it gives CSISPGTFQGEQYF.

This clonotype appeared a few times. The chain combines TRBV11-2 with TRBJ2-3, with D uncertain. The CDR3 is 15 amino acids. Germline CDR1 is SGHAT and CDR2 is FQNNGV. V gave up 4 bases and J gave up 7 bases, with 18 bases separating them. CDR3 bases: TGTGCCAGCAGCTCCCCCCGAGCTTGGGGTCATACGCAGTATTTT. It specifies CASSSPRAWGHTQYF.

The chain has TRBV15 and TRBJ2-1, with a possible D match to TRBD2 (5 bases). The germline V gene has CDR1 LNHNV and CDR2 YYDKDF (reference sequence). V shed 4 bases and J shed 1 base, with 11 bases lying between them. The CDR3 has 15 amino acids. DNA of the CDR3: TGTGCCACCAGCAAGGTGAGGACTTCCTACAATGAGCAGTTCTTC. This sequence encodes CATSKVRTSYNEQFF.